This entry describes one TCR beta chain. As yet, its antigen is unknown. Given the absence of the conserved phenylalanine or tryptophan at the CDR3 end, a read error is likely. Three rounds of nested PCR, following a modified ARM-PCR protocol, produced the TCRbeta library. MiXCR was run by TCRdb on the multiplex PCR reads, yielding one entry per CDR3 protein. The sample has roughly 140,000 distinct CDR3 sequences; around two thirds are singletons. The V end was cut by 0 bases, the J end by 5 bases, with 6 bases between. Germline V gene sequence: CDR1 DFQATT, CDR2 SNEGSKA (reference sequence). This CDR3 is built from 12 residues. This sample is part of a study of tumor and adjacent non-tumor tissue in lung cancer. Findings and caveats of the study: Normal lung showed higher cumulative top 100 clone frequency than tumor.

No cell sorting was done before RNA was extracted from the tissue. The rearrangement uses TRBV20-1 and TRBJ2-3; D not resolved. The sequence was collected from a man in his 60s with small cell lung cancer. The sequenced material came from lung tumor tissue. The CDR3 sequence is CSARELGDTQYC. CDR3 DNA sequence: TGCAGTGCTAGAGAATTGGGAGATACGCAGTATTGT.